This TCR beta chain was recovered during a study of blood T cell repertoires in COVID-19. Authors' data handling: Reference gene primer amplification gave estimated nucleated cell counts. Repertoires were generated with immunoSEQ multiplex PCR, while TCRdb's copy carries only in-frame clones and drops some. V and J calls and clone size are those listed in that table; D and trimming were worked out from the DNA. In the table there are 250,000 to 350,000 clones, 85% to 90% of which are singletons. Recruited during active infection, patients (from Seattle) were subsequently followed longitudinally. Sequencing used peripheral blood. This clonotype was sampled from a woman aged 50 to 60 with COVID-19, enrolled during active disease.

The CDR3: CASSSGELVRDTQYF. The DNA of the CDR3 is TGTGCCAGCAGTTCGGGGGAGCTAGTCAGGGATACGCAGTATTTT. This chain links TRBV2 with TRBJ2-3; tentative D call: TRBD2 (6 bases). The germline V and J ends were trimmed by 5 bases and 6 bases, with 18 bases remaining between them. Germline V gives CDR1 SNHLY, CDR2 FYNNEI. The CDR3 is 15 amino acids.